This T cell receptor (beta chain) was retrieved from a study of blood T cell repertoires in COVID-19. Across the study: The analysed material was cDNA or gDNA that came from T cells, B-cell-depleted T cells, or PBMCs.

In germline, CDR1 is SGHNT, CDR2 YENEEA. Trimming pared 5 bases from V and 0 bases from J, leaving 10 bases between. This CDR3 is built from 15 residues. This table comes from immunoSEQ multiplex PCR, and its TCRdb copy is limited to in-frame clones, with some not included. Of 72,000 or so clones in the sample, nearly 90% are singletons; the top ten hold approximately 1.5%. Sequencing used peripheral blood. This chain joins TRBV11-3 and TRBJ2-2, with unresolved D. The TCR sequence derives from a man in his 60s with acute or convalescent COVID-19. CDR3 nucleotide sequence: TGTGCCAGCAGCCCCCATGGCTCGAACACCGGGGAGCTGTTTTTT. Translated, it gives CASSPHGSNTGELFF.